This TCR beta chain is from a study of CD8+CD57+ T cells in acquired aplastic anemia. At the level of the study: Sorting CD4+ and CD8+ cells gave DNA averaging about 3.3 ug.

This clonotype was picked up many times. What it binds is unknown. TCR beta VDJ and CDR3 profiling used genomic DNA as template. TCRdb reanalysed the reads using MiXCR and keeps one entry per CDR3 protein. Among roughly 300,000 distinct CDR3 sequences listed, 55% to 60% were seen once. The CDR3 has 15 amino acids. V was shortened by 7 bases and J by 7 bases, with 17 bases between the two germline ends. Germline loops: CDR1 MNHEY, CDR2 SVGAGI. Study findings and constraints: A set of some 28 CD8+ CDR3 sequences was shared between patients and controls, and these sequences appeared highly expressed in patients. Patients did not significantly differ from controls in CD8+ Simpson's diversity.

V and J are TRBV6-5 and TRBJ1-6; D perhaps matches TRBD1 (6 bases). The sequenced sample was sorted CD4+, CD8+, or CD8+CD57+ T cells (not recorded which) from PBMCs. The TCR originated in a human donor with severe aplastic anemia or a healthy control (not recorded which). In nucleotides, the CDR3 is TGTGCCAGCACCTCCCGGGGGCAGAGGAATTCACCCCTCCACTTT. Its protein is CASTSRGQRNSPLHF.